The text below deals with one T cell receptor beta chain. Its specificity is unknown. This specimen comes from a study of CD8+ T cells in alopecia areata. Study-level information: Dosing with tofacitinib proceeded for 6 to 18 months, followed by 6 months off drug.

From PBMCs, CD4+ and CD8+ T cells were sorted. Study-level points and caveats: Normal skin contains resident alphabeta T cells, and these are also sequenced in scalp samples.

CDR3 length: 14 amino acids. V was pared by 2 bases and J by 0 bases, with 5 bases between. Germline V gene sequence: CDR1 SGHRS, CDR2 YFSETQ. Investigators isolated RNA and reverse transcribed it into cDNA to act as the sequencing template. Some clones are missing from TCRdb's copy, which holds only in-frame ones; the method was immunoSEQ multiplex PCR. Of about 150,000 clones listed, about 51% are singletons. This specimen was CD8+ T cells sorted from blood, taken at week 0. The clonotype comes from a human donor with alopecia areata. The V gene is TRBV5-1, the J gene TRBJ2-2; D not resolved. CDR3 DNA sequence: TGCGCCAGCAGCTTTTCCCCGAACACCGGGGAGCTGTTTTTT. It specifies CASSFSPNTGELFF. The variable domain in full, completed from reference TRBV5-1 and TRBJ2-2, reads KAGVTQTPRYLIKTRGQQVTLSCSPISGHRSVSWYQQTPGQGLQFLFEYFSETQRNKGNFPGRFSGRQFSNSRSEMNVSTLELGDSALYLCASSFSPNTGELFFGEGSRLTVL.